The 24 T cell receptor beta chains in this list originate from one sample, sequenced in a study of early T cells in non-severe SARS-CoV-2 infection. MiXCR was run by TCRdb on the 5' RACE reads, yielding one entry per CDR3 protein. The table shows tens of thousands of distinct CDR3 sequences, with less than 15% occurring only once. Sequences were derived from whole blood, sampled at baseline. These receptors were obtained from an adult who was a healthcare worker with PCR-confirmed SARS-CoV-2 infection or an uninfected control (not recorded which).

In this sample, this clonotype turned up a few times. The chain recombines TRBV28 with TRBJ2-3, with a possible D match to TRBD2 (7 bases). Germline V gene sequence: CDR1 MDHEN, CDR2 SYDVKM. V was shortened by 6 bases and J by 4 bases, with 11 bases between the two germline ends. This CDR3 is built from 13 residues. The CDR3 sequence: CASRVGGPDTQYF. The CDR3 bases are TGTGCCAGCAGGGTGGGGGGGCCAGATACGCAGTATTTT. The full variable domain, rest sourced from reference TRBV28 and TRBJ2-3, is DVKVTQSSRYLVKRTGEKVFLECVQDMDHENMFWYRQDPGLGLRLIYFSYDVKMKEKGDIPEGYSVSREKKERFSLILESASTNQTSMYLCASRVGGPDTQYFGPGTRLTVL.

This rearrangement joins TRBV14 to TRBJ2-5; 13 bases line up with TRBD2. Looked up from germline, CDR1 is SGHDN and CDR2 is FVKESK. The CDR3 length is 20 residues. V trimming: 0 bases; J trimming: 0 bases; junction bases outside the gene matches: 10. CDR3 bases: TGTGCCAGCAGCCAAGATATGTCGGGACTAGCGGGAATTTACCAAGAGACCCAGTACTTC. Protein product: CASSQDMSGLAGIYQETQYF.

This clonotype showed up just a few times. V usage is TRBV27 and J usage is TRBJ1-5; 10 bases are a match to TRBD1. With V trimmed by 5 bases and J by 4 bases, 2 bases remained unmatched. Per germline, CDR1 MNHEY and CDR2 SMNVEV (reference sequence). The CDR3 runs to 14 residues. CDR3 region: CASSPGQGNQPQHF. CDR3 nucleotide sequence: TGTGCCAGCAGTCCGGGACAGGGGAATCAGCCCCAGCATTTT.

This clonotype was seen at least ten times. The V gene is TRBV12-5, the J gene TRBJ2-3, with 9 bases matching TRBD2. Germline assignment: CDR1 LGHNT and CDR2 FRNRAP. V trimming: 3 bases; J trimming: 4 bases; junction bases outside the gene matches: 2. CDR3 size: 14 residues. CDR3 protein: CASGLAGGPDTQYF. DNA of the CDR3: TGTGCTAGTGGTTTAGCGGGGGGCCCAGATACGCAGTATTTT.

The chain joins TRBV19 to TRBJ2-1; 8 positions agree with TRBD1. Germline loops: CDR1 LNHDA, CDR2 SQIVND (reference sequence). Germline trimming cut 3 bases from V and 1 base from J; bases unmatched to any gene: 11. The CDR3 is 18 residues long. For the CDR3, the DNA is TGTGCCAGTAGTATGGTCCCGACAGGGGAAGGTTCCTACAATGAGCAGTTCTTC. Translated: CASSMVPTGEGSYNEQFF.

Only a few counts were recorded for this clonotype. V usage is TRBV20-1 and J usage is TRBJ2-3, with D perhaps TRBD1 or TRBD2 (5 bases each). The V and J ends lost 5 bases and 0 bases respectively, with 18 bases between them. Per the germline V gene, CDR1 is DFQATT and CDR2 is SNEGSKA (reference sequence). The CDR3 is 16 amino acids. The DNA of the CDR3 is TGCAGTGCTTGGCTACGAAGGGGACCCAGCACAGATACGCAGTATTTT. Its protein product is CSAWLRRGPSTDTQYF.

This rearrangement joins TRBV2 to TRBJ1-3; D remains unclear. The CDR3 totals 14 residues. Germline V gives CDR1 SNHLY, CDR2 FYNNEI. V lost 6 bases and J lost 0, with 9 bases in between. Here the CDR3 reads CASRAQSSGNTIYF. The CDR3 region has the DNA TGTGCCAGCAGAGCTCAAAGCTCTGGAAACACCATATATTTT.

The chain uses TRBV3-1 and TRBJ1-2; D remains ambiguous. Germline V gives CDR1 LGHDT, CDR2 YNNKEL (reference sequence). The CDR3 runs 14 residues. Trimming removed 6 bases from V and 0 bases from J, with 11 bases in between. This chain's CDR3 is CASRPAGTNYGYTF. The CDR3 region has the DNA TGTGCCAGCAGACCGGCTGGTACTAACTATGGCTACACCTTC.

This clonotype was counted only a few times. V and J are TRBV4-1 and TRBJ2-5; D gene unclear. Between the trimmed V and J ends, which lost 2 bases and 6 bases, there was a span of 16 bases. CDR3 length equals 15 residues. Germline values: CDR1 MGHRA, CDR2 YSYEKL. CDR3 protein: CASSQSPEKVKTQYF. The CDR3 region has the DNA TGCGCCAGCAGCCAATCTCCTGAGAAAGTAAAGACCCAGTACTTC.

In the case of this clonotype: Since a much larger clone is just one base distant, this may be a read error. V and J are TRBV5-6 and TRBJ2-1; no definite D call. The CDR3 extends over 17 amino acids. Germline V gene lookup returns CDR1 SGHDT and CDR2 YYEEEE. V was pared by 0 bases and J by 1 base, with 14 bases between. CDR3 sequence reads: CASSLVGQSVSYNEQFF. DNA for the CDR3: TGTGCCAGCAGCTTGGTGGGCCAATCCGTTTCCTACAATGAGCAGTTCTTC. Filled out from reference TRBV5-6 and TRBJ2-1, the complete variable domain reads DAGVTQSPTHLIKTRGQQVTLRCSPKSGHDTVSWYQQALGQGPQFIFQYYEEEERQRGNFPDRFSGHQFPNYSSELNVNALLLGDSALYLCASSLVGQSVSYNEQFFGPGTRLTVL.

This clonotype came up many times. The chain is built from TRBV5-1 and TRBJ1-1, with TRBD1 identical over 9 bases. Germline-derived CDR1 and CDR2 are SGHRS and YFSETQ. This CDR3 comprises 12 residues. V lost 5 bases and J lost 7; bases outside the gene matches: 3. For the CDR3, the DNA is TGCGCCAGCAGACGGGACAGGGATGAAGCTTTCTTT. Translated: CASRRDRDEAFF.

This clonotype has ten or more counts. The chain uses TRBV3-1 and TRBJ2-1, with 7 bases fitting TRBD1. Germline-derived CDR1 and CDR2 are LGHDT and YNNKEL (reference sequence). The CDR3 runs 15 residues. The J segment lost 7 bases and the V segment lost 0 bases, leaving 6 bases of the junction unmatched. The CDR3 loop reads CASSQDRGLGNEQFF. CDR3 sequence (DNA): TGTGCCAGCAGCCAAGACAGGGGGTTGGGGAATGAGCAGTTCTTC.

This chain uses TRBV10-3 with TRBJ1-1, with a possible D match to TRBD1 (5 bases). Trimming took 3 bases from V and 4 from J, leaving 12 bases between them. The CDR3 loop spans 14 amino acids. CDR1 is ENHRY, CDR2 SYGVKD, per germline. The CDR3 loop is CAISELGGTTEAFF. In DNA, the CDR3 is TGTGCCATCAGTGAATTGGGGGGGACCACTGAAGCTTTCTTT.

This chain joins TRBV15 and TRBJ1-4; no firm D call. There are 14 residues in the CDR3. V dropped 0 bases and J dropped 8 bases, with 10 bases sitting between them. The germline CDR1 and CDR2 sequences are LNHNV and YYDKDF (reference sequence). CDR3 bases: TGTGCCACCAGCAGAGATCAGGATGGCGAAAAACTGTTTTTT. Encoded protein: CATSRDQDGEKLFF.

V gene TRBV6-2 or TRBV6-3 combines with J gene TRBJ2-1; 13 bases line up with TRBD2. Per the germline V gene, CDR1 is MNHEY and CDR2 is SVGEGT. V lost 8 bases to trimming and J lost 10 bases; unmatched junction nucleotides: 11. This CDR3 comprises 15 residues. CDR3 coding DNA: TGTGCCAGCGGGGACGGGACTAGCGGGGCACAGGAGCAGTTCTTC. Protein product: CASGDGTSGAQEQFF.

This clonotype was counted many times. V usage is TRBV7-8 and J usage is TRBJ2-1; D possibly corresponds to TRBD2 (6 bases). Trimming removed 1 base from V and 1 base from J, with 11 bases in between. The germline V gene has CDR1 SGHVS and CDR2 FQNEAQ. The CDR3 length is 16 residues. The DNA for the CDR3 is TGTGCCAGCAGCTTAGTACGCGGGGATTCCTACAATGAGCAGTTCTTC. Its protein is CASSLVRGDSYNEQFF.

A few counts support this clonotype. This sequence joins TRBV9 and TRBJ2-7; tentatively, D is TRBD1 or TRBD2 (5 bases each). Trimming pared 4 bases from V and 7 bases from J, leaving 18 bases between. Germline V gene sequence: CDR1 SGDLS, CDR2 YYNGEE. The CDR3 has 14 residues. The CDR3 region is CASSPSTGRSEQYF. As DNA, the CDR3 is TGTGCCAGCAGCCCCTCAACGGGGCGAAGTGAGCAGTACTTC.

V usage is TRBV4-3 and J usage is TRBJ2-7; 8 bases are shared with TRBD1. The CDR3 runs to 15 residues. CDR1 is LGHNA and CDR2 is YSLEER in the germline V gene. V gave up 0 bases and J gave up 5 bases; unmatched junction bases: 6. CDR3 region: CASSQDGTGADEQYF. The CDR3 bases are TGCGCCAGCAGCCAAGATGGGACAGGTGCGGACGAGCAGTACTTC.

This clonotype was counted ten times or more. The rearrangement uses TRBV6-2 or TRBV6-3 and TRBJ2-2, with D possibly TRBD1 on 5 matching bases. CDR3 length: 13 amino acids. With 4 bases removed from V and 8 bases from J, the gap between germline ends came to 11 bases. Germline lookup yields CDR1 MNHEY and CDR2 SVGEGT. The CDR3 region is CASSSFGQGELFF. In nucleotides, the CDR3 is TGTGCCAGCAGTTCCTTCGGACAAGGGGAGCTGTTTTTT.

This clonotype was counted between two and nine times. The chain carries TRBV28 and TRBJ2-1; the match to TRBD2 covers 8 bases. Germline values: CDR1 MDHEN, CDR2 SYDVKM. With V trimmed by 1 base and J by 3 bases, 2 bases remained unmatched. The CDR3 is 15 amino acids. This CDR3 is CASSLFRGGYNEQFF. CDR3 in DNA: TGTGCCAGCAGTTTATTCCGGGGGGGCTACAATGAGCAGTTCTTC.

This clonotype was counted at least ten times. J is TRBJ2-3 and V is TRBV7-6; TRBD2 matches at 9 bases. The CDR3 covers 20 residues. The V and J ends lost 1 base and 1 base, in that order; junction bases with no gene match: 15. The germline V gene has CDR1 SGHVS and CDR2 FNYEAQ. CDR3 in amino acids: CASSLEGLAPPGGGTDTQYF. CDR3 nucleotide sequence: TGTGCCAGCAGCTTAGAGGGACTAGCTCCCCCTGGGGGTGGCACAGATACGCAGTATTTT.

This clonotype occurred a few times. V is TRBV7-9 and J is TRBJ2-3; 11 nucleotides line up with TRBD2. Germline V gene sequence: CDR1 SEHNR, CDR2 FQNEAQ (reference sequence). V gave up 5 bases and J gave up 3 bases; unmatched junction bases: 7. The CDR3 spans 16 residues. This CDR3 reads CASSPLTSGMTDTQYF. CDR3 coding DNA: TGTGCCAGCAGCCCCTTGACTAGCGGGATGACAGATACGCAGTATTTT. Based on the CDR3 plus reference TRBV7-9 and TRBJ2-3, the full variable domain is DTGVSQNPRHKITKRGQNVTFRCDPISEHNRLYWYRQTLGQGPEFLTYFQNEAQLEKSRLLSDRFSAERPKGSFSTLEIQRTEQGDSAMYLCASSPLTSGMTDTQYFGPGTRLTVL.

There are many counts of this clonotype. The chain is built from TRBV14 and TRBJ2-1; 11 positions match TRBD2. J lost 3 bases, V lost 4 bases, and 2 bases had no gene match. CDR1 and CDR2 (germline): SGHDN, FVKESK. The CDR3 loop spans 15 amino acids. The chain's CDR3 is CASSRGLADYNEQFF. CDR3 nucleotide sequence: TGTGCCAGCAGCCGGGGACTAGCGGACTACAATGAGCAGTTCTTC.

This clonotype came up a few times. The CDR3 end shows no conserved phenylalanine or tryptophan, and so a read error is likely. The DNA is omitted, as the CDR3 cannot be located on it reliably, and the CDR3 follows TCRdb's listing. The chain couples TRBV7-2 to TRBJ2-7; the table's D call, TRBD1, was not checked against the DNA. The CDR3 has 12 amino acids, counting both end residues. Germline CDR1 is SGHTA and CDR2 is FQGNSA. This CDR3 reads CASSLEAGPVSY.